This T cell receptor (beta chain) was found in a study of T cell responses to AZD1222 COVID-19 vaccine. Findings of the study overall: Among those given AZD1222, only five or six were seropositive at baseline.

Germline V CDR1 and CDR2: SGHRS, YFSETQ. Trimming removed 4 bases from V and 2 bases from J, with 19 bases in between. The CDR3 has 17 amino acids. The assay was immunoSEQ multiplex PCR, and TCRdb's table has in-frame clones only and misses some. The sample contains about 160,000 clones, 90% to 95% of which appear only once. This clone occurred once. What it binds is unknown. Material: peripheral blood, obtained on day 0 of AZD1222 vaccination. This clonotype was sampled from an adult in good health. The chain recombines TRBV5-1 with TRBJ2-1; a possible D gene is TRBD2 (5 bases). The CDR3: CASSPQSRGSAYNEQFF. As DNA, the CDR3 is TGCGCCAGCAGCCCCCAATCCCGGGGTAGCGCCTACAATGAGCAGTTCTTC.